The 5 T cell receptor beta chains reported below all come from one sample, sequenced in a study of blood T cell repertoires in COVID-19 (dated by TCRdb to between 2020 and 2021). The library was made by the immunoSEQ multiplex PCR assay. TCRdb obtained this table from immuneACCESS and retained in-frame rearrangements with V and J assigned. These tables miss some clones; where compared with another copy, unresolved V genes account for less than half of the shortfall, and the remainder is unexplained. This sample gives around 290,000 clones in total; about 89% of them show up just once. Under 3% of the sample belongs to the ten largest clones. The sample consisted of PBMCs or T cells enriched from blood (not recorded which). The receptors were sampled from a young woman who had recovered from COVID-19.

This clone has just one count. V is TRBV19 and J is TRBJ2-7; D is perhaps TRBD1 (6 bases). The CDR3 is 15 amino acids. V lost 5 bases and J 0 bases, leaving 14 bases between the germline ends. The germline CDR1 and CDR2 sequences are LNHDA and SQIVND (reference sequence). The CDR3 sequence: CASSRKGESSYEQYF. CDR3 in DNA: TGTGCCAGTAGTCGGAAGGGGGAGAGCTCCTACGAGCAGTACTTC. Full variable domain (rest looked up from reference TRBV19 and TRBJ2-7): DGGITQSPKYLFRKEGQNVTLSCEQNLNHDAMYWYRQDPGQGLRLIYYSQIVNDFQKGDIAEGYSVSREKKESFPLTVTSAQKNPTAFYLCASSRKGESSYEQYFGPGTRLTVT.

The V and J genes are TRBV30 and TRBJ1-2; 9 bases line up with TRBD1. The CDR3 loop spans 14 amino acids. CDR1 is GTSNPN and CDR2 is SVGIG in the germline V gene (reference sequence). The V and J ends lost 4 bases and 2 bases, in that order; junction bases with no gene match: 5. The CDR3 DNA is TGTGCCTGGACTACAGGGGGCGGAAACTATGGCTACACCTTC. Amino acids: CAWTTGGGNYGYTF.

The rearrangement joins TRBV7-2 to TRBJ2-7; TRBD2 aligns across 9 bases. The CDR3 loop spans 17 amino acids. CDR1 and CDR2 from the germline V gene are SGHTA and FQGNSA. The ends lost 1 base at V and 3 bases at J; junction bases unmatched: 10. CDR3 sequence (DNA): TGTGCCAGCAGCTTAGGTGGGCTAGCGGGGAGGGTCTACGAGCAGTACTTC. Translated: CASSLGGLAGRVYEQYF.

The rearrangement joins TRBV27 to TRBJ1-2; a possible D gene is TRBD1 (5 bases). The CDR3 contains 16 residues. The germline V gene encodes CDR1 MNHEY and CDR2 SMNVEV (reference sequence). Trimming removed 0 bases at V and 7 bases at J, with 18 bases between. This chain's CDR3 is CASSLSISGGRGGYTF. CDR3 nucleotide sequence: TGTGCCAGCAGTTTATCGATAAGTGGGGGGAGAGGTGGCTACACCTTC.

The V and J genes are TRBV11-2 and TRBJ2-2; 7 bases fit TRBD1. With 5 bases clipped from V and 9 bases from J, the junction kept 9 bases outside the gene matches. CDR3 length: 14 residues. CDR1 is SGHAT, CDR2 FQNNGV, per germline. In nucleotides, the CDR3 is TGTGCCAGCAGCCAGGGGACAGCACCCCGGGAGCTGTTTTTT. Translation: CASSQGTAPRELFF.